This record looks at one T cell receptor beta chain sequence and its context. What it recognizes is unknown. This entry belongs to a study of CD8 T cells in ankylosing spondylitis. General study findings and limits: Ankylosing spondylitis blood appeared to be characterized by a TCR beta motif of roughly eight highly homologous variants. In peripheral blood, disease-linked CD8+ clones occurred at relatively low frequencies. Both synovial fluid and blood in reactive arthritis had previously been reported to carry some motif variants.

TCRdb called the 5' RACE reads again in MiXCR, with one record for every CDR3 protein. The sample includes more than 650,000 distinct CDR3 sequences, approximately 12% seen only once; the top ten take 0.51%. CDR3 length: 15 amino acids. From germline, CDR1 is SGHRS and CDR2 YFSETQ. V was trimmed by 7 bases and J by 6 bases, leaving 21 bases between them. This chain joins TRBV5-1 and TRBJ2-3; possibly TRBD2 for D (7 bases). Sample: blood, either unsorted or a sorted T cell fraction (not recorded which). The receptor's source is a male donor with ankylosing spondylitis. Written as DNA, the CDR3 is TGCGCCAGCGGGGGGGGCAATCAACTCTCGGATACGCAGTATTTT. The encoded protein is CASGGGNQLSDTQYF.